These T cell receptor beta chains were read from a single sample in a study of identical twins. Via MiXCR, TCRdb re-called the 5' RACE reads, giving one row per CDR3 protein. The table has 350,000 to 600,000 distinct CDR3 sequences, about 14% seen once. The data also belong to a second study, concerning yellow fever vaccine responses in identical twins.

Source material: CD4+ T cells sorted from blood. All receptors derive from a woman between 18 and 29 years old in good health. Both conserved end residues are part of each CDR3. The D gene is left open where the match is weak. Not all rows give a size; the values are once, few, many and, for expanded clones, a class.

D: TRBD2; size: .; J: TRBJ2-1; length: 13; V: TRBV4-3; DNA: TGCGCCAGCAGCGTACTAGCGGGAACTGAGCAGTTCTTC; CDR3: CASSVLAGTEQFF
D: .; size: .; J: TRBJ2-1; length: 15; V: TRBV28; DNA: TGTGCCAGCAGTCACCCTACGGGGATCTACAATGAGCAGTTCTTC; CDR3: CASSHPTGIYNEQFF
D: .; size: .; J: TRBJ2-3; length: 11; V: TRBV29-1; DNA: TGCAGCGTTGGTGAGGGGGGGACGCAGTATTTT; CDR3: CSVGEGGTQYF
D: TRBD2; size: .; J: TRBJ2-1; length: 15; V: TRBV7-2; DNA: TGTGCCAGCAGCTACAAGCGGGAGCGATCAATTGAGCAGTTCTTC; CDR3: CASSYKRERSIEQFF
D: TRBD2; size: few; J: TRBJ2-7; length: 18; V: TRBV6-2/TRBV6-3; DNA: TGTGCCAGCAGTGGGGGACTAGCGGGGAGCCGGAGCTCCTACGAGCAGTACTTC; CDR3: CASSGGLAGSRSSYEQYF
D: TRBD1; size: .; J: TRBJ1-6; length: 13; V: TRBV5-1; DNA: TGCGCCAGCGGCCCCCACAGGGGATCACCCCTCCACTTT; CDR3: CASGPHRGSPLHF
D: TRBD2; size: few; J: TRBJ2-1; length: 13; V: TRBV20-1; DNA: TGCAGTCTGTGGGGGGGTCTATACAATGAGCAGTTCTTC; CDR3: CSLWGGLYNEQFF
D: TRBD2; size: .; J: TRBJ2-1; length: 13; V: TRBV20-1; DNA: TGCAGTGGGGTAGCGGGAGGCTACAATGAGCAGTTCTTC; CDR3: CSGVAGGYNEQFF
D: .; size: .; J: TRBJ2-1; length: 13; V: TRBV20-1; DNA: TGCAGTGCGGTAAAAGGACTTCCCAATGAGCAGTTCTTC; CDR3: CSAVKGLPNEQFF
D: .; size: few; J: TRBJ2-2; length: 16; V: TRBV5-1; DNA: TGCGCCAGCAGCTTGGTCATAGTTGGGGACACCGGGGAGCTGTTTTTT; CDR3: CASSLVIVGDTGELFF
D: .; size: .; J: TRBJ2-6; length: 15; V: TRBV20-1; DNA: TGCAGTGCTAGAGATCGAGACACTGGGGCCAACGTCCTGACTTTC; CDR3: CSARDRDTGANVLTF
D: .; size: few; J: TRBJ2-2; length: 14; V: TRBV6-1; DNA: TGTGCCAGCAGCCCTCTTTTAGGGGCCGGGGAGCTGTTTTTT; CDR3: CASSPLLGAGELFF
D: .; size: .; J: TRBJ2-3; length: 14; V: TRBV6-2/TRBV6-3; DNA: TGTGCCAGCAGCACCGCCATTAGCACAGATACGCAGTATTTT; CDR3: CASSTAISTDTQYF
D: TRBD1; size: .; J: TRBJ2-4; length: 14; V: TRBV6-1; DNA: TGTGCCAGCAGAGAGGGACAGGGAAAAAACATTCAGTACTTC; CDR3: CASREGQGKNIQYF
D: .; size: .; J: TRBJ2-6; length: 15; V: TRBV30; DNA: TGTGCCTGGAGTGAACCCAGCTCTGGGGCCAACGTCCTGACTTTC; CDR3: CAWSEPSSGANVLTF
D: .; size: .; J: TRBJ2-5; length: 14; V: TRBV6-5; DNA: TGTGCCAGCAGTTACTCAGGACAGCTAGAGACCCAGTACTTC; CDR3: CASSYSGQLETQYF
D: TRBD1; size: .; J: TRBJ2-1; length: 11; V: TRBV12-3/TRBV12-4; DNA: TGTGCCAGCAGTTTGAGGACAGGGGAGTTCTTC; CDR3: CASSLRTGEFF
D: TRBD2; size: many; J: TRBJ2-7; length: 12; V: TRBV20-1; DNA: TGCAGTGCTAGAACTAGCGGGAGATCATGGTACTTC; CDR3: CSARTSGRSWYF
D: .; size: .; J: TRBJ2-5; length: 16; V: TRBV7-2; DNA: TGTGCCAGCAGCCCAAGAACAGGGAGGCCCCAAGAGACCCAGTACTTC; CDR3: CASSPRTGRPQETQYF
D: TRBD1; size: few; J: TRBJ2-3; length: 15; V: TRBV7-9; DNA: TGTGCCAGCAGCCGCCAGACAGGGGGCACAGATACGCAGTATTTT; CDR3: CASSRQTGGTDTQYF
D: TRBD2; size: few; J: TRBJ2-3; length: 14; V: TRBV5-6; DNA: TGTGCCAGCAGCTTTCCGGGGGGGGCAGATACGCAGTATTTT; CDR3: CASSFPGGADTQYF
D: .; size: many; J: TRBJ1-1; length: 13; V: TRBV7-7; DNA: TGTGCTAGCAGCCAAGACAGGAACACTGAAGCTTTCTTT; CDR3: CASSQDRNTEAFF
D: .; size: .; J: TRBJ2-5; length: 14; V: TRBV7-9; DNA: TGTGCCAGCAGCTCCCCAGGGGAGCCCGAGACCCAGTACTTC; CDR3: CASSSPGEPETQYF
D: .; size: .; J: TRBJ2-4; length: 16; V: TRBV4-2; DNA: TGTGCCAGCAGCCAAGATCGGTGGGCTGGAGAAAACATTCAGTACTTC; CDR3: CASSQDRWAGENIQYF
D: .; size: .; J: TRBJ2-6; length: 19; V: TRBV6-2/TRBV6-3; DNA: TGTGCCAGCAGTTACTCGACCGGCGATAGTTTCTCTGGGGCCAACGTCCTGACTTTC; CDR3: CASSYSTGDSFSGANVLTF
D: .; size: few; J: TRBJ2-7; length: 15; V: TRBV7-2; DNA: TGTGCCAGCAGCTTAGACGGGGGGCTCTCCTACGAGCAGTACTTC; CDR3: CASSLDGGLSYEQYF
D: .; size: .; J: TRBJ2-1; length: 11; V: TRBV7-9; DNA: TGTGCCAGCAGCTCCCAGGGCCCGCAGTTCTTC; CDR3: CASSSQGPQFF
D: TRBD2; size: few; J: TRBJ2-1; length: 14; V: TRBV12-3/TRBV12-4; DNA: TGTGCCACCCTGGCCACTAGCGGTTTCAATGAGCAGTTCTTC; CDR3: CATLATSGFNEQFF
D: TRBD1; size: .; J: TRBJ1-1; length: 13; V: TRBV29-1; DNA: TGCAGCGCCTGGACAGGACTGAACACTGAAGCTTTCTTT; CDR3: CSAWTGLNTEAFF
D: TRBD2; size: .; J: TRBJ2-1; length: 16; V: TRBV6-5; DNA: TGTGCCAGCAGTTACGAGCGGGAGGGCCGGGGCAATGAGCAGTTCTTC; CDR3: CASSYEREGRGNEQFF
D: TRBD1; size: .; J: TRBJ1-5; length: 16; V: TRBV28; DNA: TGTGCCAGCACTGATTCCGGGACAGGGGGCAATCAGCCCCAGCATTTT; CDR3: CASTDSGTGGNQPQHF
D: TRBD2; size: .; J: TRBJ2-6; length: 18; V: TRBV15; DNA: TGTGCCACCAGCCCCCAAGGGCTAGCGGGATCTGGGGCCAACGTCCTGACTTTC; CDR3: CATSPQGLAGSGANVLTF